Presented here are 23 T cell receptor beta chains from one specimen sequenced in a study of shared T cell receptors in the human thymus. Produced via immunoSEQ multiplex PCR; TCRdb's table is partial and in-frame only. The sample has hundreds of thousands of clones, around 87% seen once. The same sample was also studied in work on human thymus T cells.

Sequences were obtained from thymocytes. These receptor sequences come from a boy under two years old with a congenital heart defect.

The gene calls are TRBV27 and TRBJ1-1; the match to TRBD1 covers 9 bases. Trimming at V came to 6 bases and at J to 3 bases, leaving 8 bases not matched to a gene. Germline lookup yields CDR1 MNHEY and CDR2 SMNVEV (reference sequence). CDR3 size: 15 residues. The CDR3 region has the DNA TGTGCCAGCAGAAAACTCCGGGACAGGGACACTGAAGCTTTCTTT. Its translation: CASRKLRDRDTEAFF.

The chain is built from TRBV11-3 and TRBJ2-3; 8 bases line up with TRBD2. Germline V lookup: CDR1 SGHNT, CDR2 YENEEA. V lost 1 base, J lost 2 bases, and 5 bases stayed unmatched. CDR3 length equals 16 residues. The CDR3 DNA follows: TGTGCCAGCAGCTTAGGCCCGCGGGGGGCCACAGATACGCAGTATTTT. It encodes CASSLGPRGATDTQYF. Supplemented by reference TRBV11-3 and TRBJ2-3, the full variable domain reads EAGVVQSPRYKIIEKKQPVAFWCNPISGHNTLYWYLQNLGQGPELLIRYENEEAVDDSQLPKDRFSAERLKGVDSTLKIQPAELGDSAVYLCASSLGPRGATDTQYFGPGTRLTVL.

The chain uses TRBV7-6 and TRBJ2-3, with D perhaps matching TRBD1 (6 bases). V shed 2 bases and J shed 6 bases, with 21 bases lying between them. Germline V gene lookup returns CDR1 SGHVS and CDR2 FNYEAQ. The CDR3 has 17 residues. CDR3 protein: CASSLYPAHRAGDTQYF. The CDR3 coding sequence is TGTGCCAGCAGCTTATACCCGGCTCACAGGGCTGGGGATACGCAGTATTTT.

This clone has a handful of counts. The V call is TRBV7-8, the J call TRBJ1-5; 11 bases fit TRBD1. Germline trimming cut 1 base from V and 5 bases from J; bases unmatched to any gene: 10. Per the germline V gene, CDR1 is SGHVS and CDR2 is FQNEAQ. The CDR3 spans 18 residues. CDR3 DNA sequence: TGTGCCAGCAGCTTAGATTCCCAGGACAGGGGGCTTCATCAGCCCCAGCATTTT. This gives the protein CASSLDSQDRGLHQPQHF.

The chain's CDR3 is CASSGDRRYNSPLHF. The CDR3 bases are TGTGCCAGCAGCGGTGACAGGCGCTATAATTCACCCCTCCACTTT. The chain recombines TRBV5-4 with TRBJ1-6; D might be TRBD1 (6 bases). Germline-derived CDR1 and CDR2 are SGHNT and YYREEE (reference sequence). The CDR3 has 15 residues. The V end was cut by 4 bases, the J end by 3 bases, with 11 bases between.

In DNA, the CDR3 is TGTGCCAGCAGTTTACGGACAAGCTCCTACGAGCAGTACTTC. Translation gives CASSLRTSSYEQYF. This chain connects TRBV28 to TRBJ2-7; D perhaps matches TRBD1 (5 bases). Trimming left V 2 bases short and J 0 bases short, with 8 bases between. The CDR3 runs to 14 residues. Germline V gene sequence: CDR1 MDHEN, CDR2 SYDVKM. Looking up the rest from reference TRBV28 and TRBJ2-7 gives the full variable domain: DVKVTQSSRYLVKRTGEKVFLECVQDMDHENMFWYRQDPGLGLRLIYFSYDVKMKEKGDIPEGYSVSREKKERFSLILESASTNQTSMYLCASSLRTSSYEQYFGPGTRLTVT.

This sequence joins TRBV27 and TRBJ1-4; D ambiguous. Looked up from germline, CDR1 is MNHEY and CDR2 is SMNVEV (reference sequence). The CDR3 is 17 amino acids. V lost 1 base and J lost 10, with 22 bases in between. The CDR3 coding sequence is TGTGCCAGCAGTTTATTTGGCCCGGGTCTCCGTAAAGGAAAACTGTTTTTT. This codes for CASSLFGPGLRKGKLFF.

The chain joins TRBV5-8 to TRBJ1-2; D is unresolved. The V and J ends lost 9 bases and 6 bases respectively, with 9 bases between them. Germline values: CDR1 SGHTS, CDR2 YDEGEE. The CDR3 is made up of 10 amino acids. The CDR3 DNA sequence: TGTGCCACACTACCCCATGGCTACACCTTC. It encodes CATLPHGYTF.

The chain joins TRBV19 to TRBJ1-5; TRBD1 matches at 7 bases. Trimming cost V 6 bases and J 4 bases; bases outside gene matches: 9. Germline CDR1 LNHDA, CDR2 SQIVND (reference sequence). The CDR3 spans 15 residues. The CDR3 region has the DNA TGTGCCAGTAGCAAACAGGGGTTACAGAATCAGCCCCAGCATTTT. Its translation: CASSKQGLQNQPQHF.

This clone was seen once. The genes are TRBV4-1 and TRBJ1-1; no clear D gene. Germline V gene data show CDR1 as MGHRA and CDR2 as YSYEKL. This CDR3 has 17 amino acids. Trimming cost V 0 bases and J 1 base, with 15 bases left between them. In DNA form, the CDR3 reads TGCGCCAGCAGCCAAGATCCCTGGGGTCGGGGGAACACTGAAGCTTTCTTT. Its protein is CASSQDPWGRGNTEAFF.

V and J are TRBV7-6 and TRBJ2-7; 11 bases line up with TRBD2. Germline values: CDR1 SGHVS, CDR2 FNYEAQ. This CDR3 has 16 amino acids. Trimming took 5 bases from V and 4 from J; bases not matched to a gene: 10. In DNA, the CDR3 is TGTGCCAGCAGCCGAATAGCGGGAGGGCCCCTTTACGAGCAGTACTTC. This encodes CASSRIAGGPLYEQYF.

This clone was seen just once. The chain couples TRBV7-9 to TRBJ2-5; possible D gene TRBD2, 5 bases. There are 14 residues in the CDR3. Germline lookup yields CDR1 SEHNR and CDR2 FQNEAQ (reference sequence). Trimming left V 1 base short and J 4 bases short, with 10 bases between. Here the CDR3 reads CASSLGHGVETQYF. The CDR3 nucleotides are TGTGCCAGCAGCTTAGGGCACGGGGTAGAGACCCAGTACTTC.

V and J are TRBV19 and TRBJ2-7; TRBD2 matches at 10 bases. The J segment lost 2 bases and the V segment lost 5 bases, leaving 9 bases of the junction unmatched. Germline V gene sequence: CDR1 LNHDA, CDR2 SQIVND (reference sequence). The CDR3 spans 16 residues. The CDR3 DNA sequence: TGTGCCAGTAGTCGAGTAACTAGCGGGACGACCTACGAGCAGTACTTC. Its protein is CASSRVTSGTTYEQYF.

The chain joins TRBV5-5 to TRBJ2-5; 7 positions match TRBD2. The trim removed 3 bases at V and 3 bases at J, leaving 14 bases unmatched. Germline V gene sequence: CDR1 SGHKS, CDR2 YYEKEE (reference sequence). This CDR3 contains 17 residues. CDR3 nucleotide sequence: TGTGCCAGCAGCTCCCCCCCTACGGGGGGAAGAGAAGAGACCCAGTACTTC. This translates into CASSSPPTGGREETQYF.

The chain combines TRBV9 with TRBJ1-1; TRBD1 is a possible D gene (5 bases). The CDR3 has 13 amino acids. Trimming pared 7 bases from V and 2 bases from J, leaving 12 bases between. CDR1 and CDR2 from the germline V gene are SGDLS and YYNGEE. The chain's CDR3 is CASGAKANTEAFF. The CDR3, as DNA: TGTGCCAGCGGGGCCAAGGCTAACACTGAAGCTTTCTTT.

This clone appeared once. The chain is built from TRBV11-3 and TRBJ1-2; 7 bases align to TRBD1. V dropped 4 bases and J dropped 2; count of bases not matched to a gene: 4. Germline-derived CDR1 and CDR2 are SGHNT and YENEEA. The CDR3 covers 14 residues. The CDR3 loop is CASSYRDRNYGYTF. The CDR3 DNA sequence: TGTGCCAGCAGCTACCGGGACAGAAACTATGGCTACACCTTC.

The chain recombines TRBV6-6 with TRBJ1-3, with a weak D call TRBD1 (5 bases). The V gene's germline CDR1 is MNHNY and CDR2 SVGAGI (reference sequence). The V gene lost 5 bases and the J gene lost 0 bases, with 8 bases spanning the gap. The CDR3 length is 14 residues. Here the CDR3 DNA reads TGTGCCAGCAGTAGACAGTTCTCTGGAAACACCATATATTTT. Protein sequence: CASSRQFSGNTIYF.

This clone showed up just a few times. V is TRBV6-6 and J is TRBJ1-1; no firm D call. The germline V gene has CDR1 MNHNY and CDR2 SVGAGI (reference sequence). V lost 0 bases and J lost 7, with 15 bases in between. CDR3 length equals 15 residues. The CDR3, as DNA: TGTGCCAGCAGTTACTCGAGTTGGGAGGTCGATGAAGCTTTCTTT. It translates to CASSYSSWEVDEAFF.

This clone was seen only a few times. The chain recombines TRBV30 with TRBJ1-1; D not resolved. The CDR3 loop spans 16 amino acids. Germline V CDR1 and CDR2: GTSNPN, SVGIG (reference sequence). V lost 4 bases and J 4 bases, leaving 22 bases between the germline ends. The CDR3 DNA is TGTGCCTGGATCCCAAACCCCGGACTAAGGGCCACTGAAGCTTTCTTT. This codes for CAWIPNPGLRATEAFF.

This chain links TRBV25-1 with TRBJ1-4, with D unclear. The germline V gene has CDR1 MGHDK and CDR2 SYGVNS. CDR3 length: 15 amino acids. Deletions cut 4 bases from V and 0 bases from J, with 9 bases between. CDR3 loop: CASSVWPATNEKLFF. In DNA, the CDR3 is TGTGCCAGCAGTGTCTGGCCCGCAACTAATGAAAAACTGTTTTTT.

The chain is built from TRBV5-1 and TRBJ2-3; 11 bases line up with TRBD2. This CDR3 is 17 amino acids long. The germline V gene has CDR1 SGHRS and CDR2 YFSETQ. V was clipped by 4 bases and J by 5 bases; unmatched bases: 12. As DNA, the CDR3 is TGCGCCAGCAGCCCGGTAGCGACTAGCGGGGTGGTAGATACGCAGTATTTT. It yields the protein CASSPVATSGVVDTQYF.

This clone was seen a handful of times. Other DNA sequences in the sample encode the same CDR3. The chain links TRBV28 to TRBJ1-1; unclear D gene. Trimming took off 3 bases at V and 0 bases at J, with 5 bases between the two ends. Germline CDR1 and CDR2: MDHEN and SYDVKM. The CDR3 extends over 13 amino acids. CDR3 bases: TGTGCCAGCAGTTTCTCGGTGAACACTGAAGCTTTCTTT. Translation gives CASSFSVNTEAFF.

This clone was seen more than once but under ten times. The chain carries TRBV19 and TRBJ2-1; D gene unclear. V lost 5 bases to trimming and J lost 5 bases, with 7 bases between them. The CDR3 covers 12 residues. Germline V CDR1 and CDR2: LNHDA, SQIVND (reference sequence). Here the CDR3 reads CASSPPDNEQFF. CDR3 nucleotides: TGTGCCAGTAGTCCCCCAGACAATGAGCAGTTCTTC.